One sample yielded the 15 T cell receptor beta chains listed below, sequenced in a study of identical twins. TCRdb passed the 5' RACE reads through MiXCR, listing each CDR3 protein once. The sample has around 960,000 distinct CDR3 sequences; approximately 13% are singletons. The sample was also linked to a second study, of yellow fever vaccine responses in identical twins.

Sample: PBMCs. These TCRs come from a woman between 18 and 29 years old in good health.

This clonotype was seen only a few times. This sequence joins TRBV20-1 and TRBJ2-7, with 9 nucleotides matching TRBD2. The CDR3 is 15 residues long. The V and J ends lost 0 bases and 2 bases, in that order; junction bases with no gene match: 5. Germline-derived CDR1 and CDR2 are DFQATT and SNEGSKA (reference sequence). CDR3 in DNA: TGCAGTGCTAGAGATTCCGTAGCGGGGGCCTACGAGCAGTACTTC. Translating gives CSARDSVAGAYEQYF.

This clonotype was seen only a few times. V is TRBV5-5 and J is TRBJ1-2; D might be TRBD1 (5 bases). The V end lost 2 bases, the J end lost 8 bases, and 13 bases lay between the germline ends. Germline V gives CDR1 SGHKS, CDR2 YYEKEE (reference sequence). The CDR3 extends over 13 amino acids. This CDR3 is CASSFGTAGGYTF. CDR3 coding DNA: TGTGCCAGCAGCTTTGGGACCGCGGGGGGCTACACCTTC.

In its sample, this clonotype was seen a few times. This chain joins TRBV7-9 and TRBJ2-3; no clear D. With 1 base removed from V and 2 bases from J, the gap between germline ends came to 10 bases. The CDR3 is made up of 15 amino acids. The germline CDR1 and CDR2 sequences are SEHNR and FQNEAQ (reference sequence). DNA for the CDR3: TGTGCCAGCAGCTTAGAAGGGTCCCCCACAGATACGCAGTATTTT. It encodes CASSLEGSPTDTQYF.

The chain has TRBV12-3 or TRBV12-4 and TRBJ2-6; D uncertain. The V end lost 7 bases, the J end lost 4 bases, and 8 bases lay between the germline ends. The CDR3 consists of 13 residues. The CDR3 nucleotides are TGTGCCAGCACGCCGACAGGGGCCAACGTCCTGACTTTC. Translation: CASTPTGANVLTF.

The genes are TRBV7-9 and TRBJ1-1, with D possibly being TRBD1 (5 bases). Trimming took off 0 bases at V and 4 bases at J, with 18 bases between the two ends. This CDR3 is 17 amino acids long. The V gene's germline CDR1 is SEHNR and CDR2 FQNEAQ (reference sequence). The CDR3: CASSLAGRGGIRTEAFF. The CDR3 bases are TGTGCCAGCAGCTTAGCTGGGAGGGGAGGTATCCGCACTGAAGCTTTCTTT.

This clonotype was counted only a few times. The chain combines TRBV20-1 with TRBJ2-3; the D gene is possibly TRBD2 (5 bases). V lost 5 bases to trimming and J lost 5 bases, with 11 bases between them. Germline CDR1 and CDR2: DFQATT and SNEGSKA (reference sequence). The CDR3 loop spans 12 amino acids. CDR3 nucleotides: TGCAGTGCTGACGGGGTTGGAGATACGCAGTATTTT. It specifies CSADGVGDTQYF.

In this sample, this clonotype turned up a few times. The chain joins TRBV12-5 to TRBJ2-1; D gene ambiguous. Germline-derived CDR1 and CDR2 are LGHNT and FRNRAP. CDR3 length equals 11 residues. The V end was cut by 1 base, the J end by 10 bases, with 5 bases between. The CDR3 sequence: CASGLGSEQFF. The CDR3 DNA reads TGTGCTAGTGGTTTGGGAAGCGAGCAGTTCTTC.

This clonotype was seen only a few times. The rearrangement links TRBV6-2 or TRBV6-3 to TRBJ2-5, with 8 bases fitting TRBD2. This CDR3 spans 13 amino acids. The junction had 0 bases not matched to a gene; V was cut back by 5 bases and J by 1 base. Germline V gives CDR1 MNHEY, CDR2 SVGEGT. This CDR3 is CASSREGQETQYF. The CDR3 DNA reads TGTGCCAGCAGTCGGGAGGGCCAAGAGACCCAGTACTTC.

The chain combines TRBV7-8 with TRBJ2-4, with a weak D call TRBD1 (5 bases). CDR1 and CDR2 (germline): SGHVS, FQNEAQ. The V gene lost 1 base and the J gene lost 7 bases, with 14 bases spanning the gap. The CDR3 is made up of 15 amino acids. The CDR3, as DNA: TGTGCCAGCAGCTTAGGTGAAGGGGTCGGGAACATTCAGTACTTC. Protein: CASSLGEGVGNIQYF.

The chain combines TRBV5-1 with TRBJ2-5, with D maybe TRBD1 (5 bases). CDR1 is SGHRS and CDR2 is YFSETQ in the germline V gene. There are 14 residues in the CDR3. V lost 1 base and J 4 bases, leaving 11 bases between the germline ends. CDR3 in DNA: TGCGCCAGCAGCTTGTTAGGGGCGCTAGAGACCCAGTACTTC. This codes for CASSLLGALETQYF.

This clonotype showed up just a few times. The rearrangement joins TRBV20-1 to TRBJ2-3; TRBD2 matches at 14 bases. V trimming: 5 bases; J trimming: 4 bases; junction bases outside the gene matches: 14. The CDR3 contains 18 residues. The germline V gene encodes CDR1 DFQATT and CDR2 SNEGSKA (reference sequence). CDR3 sequence (DNA): TGCAGTGCTGCCGGGACTAGCGGGAGTTTAGACTTCCCAGATACGCAGTATTTT. It is translated as CSAAGTSGSLDFPDTQYF.

This clonotype showed up just a few times. An end of the junction does not agree with germline; a read error may underlie this. The gene calls are TRBV7-3 and TRBJ2-5, with 8 bases identical to TRBD2. CDR3 length: 15 amino acids. Germline V gives CDR1 SGHTA, CDR2 FQGTGA. Here the CDR3 reads CTSSLNGRAQETQYF. In nucleotides, the CDR3 is TGTACCAGCAGCTTAAACGGGAGGGCCCAAGAGACCCAGTACTTC. The entire variable domain, with the rest obtained from reference TRBV7-3 and TRBJ2-5, is as follows: GAGVSQTPSNKVTEKGKYVELRCDPISGHTALYWYRQSLGQGPEFLIYFQGTGAADDSGLPNDRFFAVRPEGSVSTLKIQRTERGDSAVYLCTSSLNGRAQETQYFGPGTRLLVL.

This clonotype was seen at least ten times. The chain has TRBV5-6 and TRBJ2-5, with 10 bases aligning to TRBD1. V lost 6 bases, J lost 5 bases, and 4 bases stayed unmatched. The germline gives CDR1 SGHDT, CDR2 YYEEEE. The CDR3 covers 13 residues. The CDR3 sequence: CASTSTGGETQYF. The CDR3 nucleotides read TGTGCCAGCACCTCGACAGGGGGCGAGACCCAGTACTTC.

The gene calls are TRBV6-1 and TRBJ1-4; D gene unclear. This CDR3 region has 14 residues. Germline V gene data show CDR1 as MNHNS and CDR2 as SASEGT. The V gene lost 6 bases and the J gene lost 7 bases, with 15 bases spanning the gap. The CDR3 sequence is CASSPGPGSEKLFF. DNA for the CDR3: TGTGCCAGCAGCCCGGGCCCCGGGAGTGAAAAACTGTTTTTT.

This clonotype was picked up a small number of times. The chain couples TRBV19 to TRBJ2-1; D is ambiguous. The length of the CDR3 is 13 residues. The V and J ends lost 2 bases and 6 bases respectively, with 8 bases between them. Germline-derived CDR1 and CDR2 are LNHDA and SQIVND (reference sequence). The CDR3 DNA reads as TGTGCCAGTAGTATATGGTCGGGCAATGAGCAGTTCTTC. Its translation is CASSIWSGNEQFF.